This T cell receptor beta chain originates from a study of CD8 T cells in ankylosing spondylitis. Whole-study findings and limits: Apparently characteristic of ankylosing spondylitis blood was a TCR beta motif (roughly eight highly homologous variants). Significant enrichment of disease-linked clones was reportedly seen in matched ankylosing spondylitis synovial fluid.

At least ten counts were recorded for this clonotype. Its antigen is still unknown. The CDR3 covers 15 residues. Germline V gene data show CDR1 as LGHDT and CDR2 as YNNKEL (reference sequence). Trimming pared 0 bases from V and 11 bases from J, leaving 16 bases between. Scientists made TCR beta libraries using quantitative 5'-RACE with molecular barcodes. TCRdb independently ran MiXCR on the 5' RACE reads; one entry per CDR3 protein. The sample yields 670,000 or so distinct CDR3 sequences, about 20% seen once. Sample: blood, either unsorted or a sorted T cell fraction (not recorded which). The chain uses TRBV3-1 and TRBJ1-4, with TRBD1 as a possible D gene (5 bases). This clonotype was obtained from a male donor with ankylosing spondylitis. The DNA for the CDR3 is TGTGCCAGCAGCCAAGATCGCCCGGGGGTCCCGAAACTGTTTTTT. Protein sequence: CASSQDRPGVPKLFF.